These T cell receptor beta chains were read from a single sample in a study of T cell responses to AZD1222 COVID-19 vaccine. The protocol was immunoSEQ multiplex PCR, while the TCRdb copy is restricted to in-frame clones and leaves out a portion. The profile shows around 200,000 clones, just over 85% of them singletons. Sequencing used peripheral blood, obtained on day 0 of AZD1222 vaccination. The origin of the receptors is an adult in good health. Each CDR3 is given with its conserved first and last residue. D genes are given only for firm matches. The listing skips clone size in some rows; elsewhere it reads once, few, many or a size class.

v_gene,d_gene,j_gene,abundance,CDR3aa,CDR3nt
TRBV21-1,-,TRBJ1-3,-,CASRFQGENTIYF,TGTGCCAGCAGGTTTCAGGGGGAAAACACCATATATTTT
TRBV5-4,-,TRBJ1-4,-,CASSLGNGATNEKLFF,TGTGCCAGCAGCTTGGGGAACGGGGCAACTAATGAAAAACTGTTTTTT
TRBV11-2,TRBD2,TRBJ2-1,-,CASSLEGGYINEQFF,TGTGCCAGCAGCTTAGAGGGGGGGTATATTAACGAGCAGTTCTTC
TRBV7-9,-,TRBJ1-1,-,CASSPPAGMNTEAFF,TGTGCCAGCAGCCCCCCCGCGGGTATGAACACTGAAGCTTTCTTT
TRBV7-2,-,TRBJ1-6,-,CASSSTGNSPLHF,TGTGCCAGCAGCTCCACGGGAAATTCACCCCTCCACTTT
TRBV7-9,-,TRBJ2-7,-,CASSGRTDYEQYF,TGTGCCAGCAGCGGCCGGACCGACTACGAGCAGTACTTC
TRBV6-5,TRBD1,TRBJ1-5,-,CASGTGPNQPQHF,TGTGCCAGCGGGACAGGGCCGAATCAGCCCCAGCATTTT
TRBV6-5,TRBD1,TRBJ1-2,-,CASSRRQGVSRGYTF,TGTGCCAGCAGCCGAAGACAGGGAGTATCAAGGGGCTACACCTTC
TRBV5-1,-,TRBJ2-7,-,CASKPQASSYEQYF,TGCGCCAGCAAACCCCAAGCTTCCTCCTACGAGCAGTACTTC
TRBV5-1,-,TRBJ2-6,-,CASSLEAVGSGANVLTF,TGCGCCAGCAGCTTGGAGGCGGTGGGCTCTGGGGCCAACGTCCTGACTTTC
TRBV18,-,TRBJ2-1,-,CASSQTRNEQFF,TGTGCCAGCTCACAGACCCGGAATGAGCAGTTCTTC
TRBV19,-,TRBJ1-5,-,CASSIGVSNQPQHF,TGTGCCAGTAGTATCGGAGTTTCCAATCAGCCCCAGCATTTT
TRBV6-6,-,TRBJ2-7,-,CASTGGSYEQYF,TGTGCCAGCACGGGCGGGTCCTACGAGCAGTACTTC
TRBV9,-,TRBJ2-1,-,CASSVVGTNEQFF,TGTGCCAGCAGCGTAGTAGGGACCAATGAGCAGTTCTTC
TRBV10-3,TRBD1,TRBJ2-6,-,CAVTGGLGGANVLTF,TGTGCCGTTACAGGGGGCCTCGGCGGGGCCAACGTCCTGACTTTC
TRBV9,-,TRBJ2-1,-,CASSAEFPPGHSYNEQFF,TGTGCCAGCAGCGCCGAATTCCCCCCAGGGCACTCCTACAATGAGCAGTTCTTC
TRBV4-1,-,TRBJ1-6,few,CASSQAENITPLHF,TGCGCCAGCAGCCAAGCGGAAAATATAACACCCCTCCACTTT
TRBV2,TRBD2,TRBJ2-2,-,CASHTSGGAFGELFF,TGTGCCAGTCACACTAGCGGGGGGGCCTTCGGGGAGCTGTTTTTT
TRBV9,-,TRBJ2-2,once,CASSSSPAVNTGELFF,TGTGCCAGCAGCTCCAGTCCAGCGGTTAACACCGGGGAGCTGTTTTTT
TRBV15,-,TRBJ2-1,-,CATSRQSPSSYNEQFF,TGTGCCACCAGCCGGCAGTCGCCTAGCTCCTACAATGAGCAGTTCTTC
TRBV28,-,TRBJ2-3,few,CASSGRGSTDTQYF,TGTGCCAGCAGTGGCCGGGGGAGCACAGATACGCAGTATTTT
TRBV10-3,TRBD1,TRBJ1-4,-,CAISAGGGEKLFF,TGTGCCATCAGCGCAGGGGGGGGCGAAAAACTGTTTTTT
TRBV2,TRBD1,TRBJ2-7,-,CASSGQGGPYEQYF,TGTGCCAGCAGTGGACAGGGTGGTCCCTACGAGCAGTACTTC
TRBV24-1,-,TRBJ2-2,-,CATSGPGGANTGELFF,TGTGCCACCAGTGGCCCAGGGGGGGCGAACACCGGGGAGCTGTTTTTT
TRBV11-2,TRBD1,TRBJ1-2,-,CASSLVLGVQGTNYGYTF,TGTGCCAGCAGCTTAGTGCTGGGGGTACAGGGGACCAACTATGGCTACACCTTC
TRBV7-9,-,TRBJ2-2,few,CASSLRTTNTGELFF,TGTGCCAGCAGCTTACGAACTACGAACACCGGGGAGCTGTTTTTT
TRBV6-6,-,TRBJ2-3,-,CASSPGGDTQYF,TGTGCCAGCAGTCCGGGTGGAGATACGCAGTATTTT
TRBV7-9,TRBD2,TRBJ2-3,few,CASSLLGGARTDTQYF,TGTGCCAGCAGCTTACTCGGGGGGGCCCGCACAGATACGCAGTATTTT
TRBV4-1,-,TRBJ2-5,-,CASSQNGTQYF,TGCGCCAGCAGCCAAAACGGAACCCAGTACTTC
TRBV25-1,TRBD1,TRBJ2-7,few,CASTGGTGGYEQYF,TGTGCCAGCACTGGCGGGACAGGGGGCTACGAGCAGTACTTC
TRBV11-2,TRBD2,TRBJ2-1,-,CASSLGLAGGRYNEQFF,TGTGCCAGCAGCTTAGGACTAGCGGGGGGACGATACAATGAGCAGTTCTTC
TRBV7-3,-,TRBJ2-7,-,CASSLWNSDYEQYF,TGTGCCAGCAGCTTATGGAACAGCGACTACGAGCAGTACTTC
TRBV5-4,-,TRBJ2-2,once,CASASGGANTGELFF,TGTGCCAGCGCCAGTGGGGGAGCGAACACCGGGGAGCTGTTTTTT
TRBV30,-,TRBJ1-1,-,CAWRPDPRIEAFF,TGTGCCTGGAGGCCGGACCCGCGGATTGAAGCTTTCTTT
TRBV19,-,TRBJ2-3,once,CASSVGTGNTDTQYF,TGTGCCAGTAGTGTAGGGACCGGGAACACAGATACGCAGTATTTT
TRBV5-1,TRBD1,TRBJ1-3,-,CASSLQPPGQGSSGNTIYF,TGCGCCAGCAGCTTACAACCCCCGGGACAGGGGAGCTCTGGAAACACCATATATTTT
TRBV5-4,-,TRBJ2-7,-,CASSTPQGSPYEQYF,TGTGCCAGCAGCACACCCCAGGGGTCCCCCTACGAGCAGTACTTC
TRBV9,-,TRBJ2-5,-,CASSGRVLQETQYF,TGTGCCAGCAGCGGCCGGGTCCTTCAAGAGACCCAGTACTTC
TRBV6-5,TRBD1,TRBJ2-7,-,CASRLRGQGHEQYF,TGTGCCAGCAGGCTAAGGGGACAGGGGCACGAGCAGTACTTC
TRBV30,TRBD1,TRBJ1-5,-,CAWSLQGDQPQHF,TGTGCCTGGAGTCTTCAGGGGGATCAGCCCCAGCATTTT
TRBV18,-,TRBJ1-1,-,CASSYGVPRDTEAFF,TGTGCCAGCTCTTATGGGGTCCCTCGGGACACTGAAGCTTTCTTT
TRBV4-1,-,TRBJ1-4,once,CASSQPTRSPNEKLFF,TGCGCCAGCAGCCAACCGACTAGATCCCCGAACGAAAAACTGTTTTTT
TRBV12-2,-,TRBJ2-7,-,CASRYEKIYEQYF,TGTGCAAGTCGCTATGAGAAGATCTACGAGCAGTACTTC
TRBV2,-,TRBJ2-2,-,CASFRDPGELFF,TGTGCCAGCTTCCGGGATCCCGGGGAGCTGTTTTTT